This T cell receptor (beta chain) came from a study of cytomegalovirus exposure and HLA in healthy donors. The PCR made use of 60 Vbeta and 13 Jbeta primers. This table comes from immunoSEQ multiplex PCR, and its TCRdb copy is limited to in-frame clones, with some not included. There are 130,000 to 150,000 clones in the sample; around 80% occur only once, and approximately 2.3% lies in the top ten. CDR3 length: 18 amino acids. This clonotype originated in a man aged 30 to 39 in good health and CMV-seronegative. The V and J genes are TRBV21-1 and TRBJ2-3; no DNA check was done on the table's D call, TRBD1. TRBV21-1 constitutes a pseudogene. The specimen sequenced was PBMCs. The DNA for the CDR3 is TGTGCCAGCAGCATCGATCGCCCAGGGCGAACTGGCACAGATACGCAGTATTTT. Translated: CASSIDRPGRTGTDTQYF.